The 32 T cell receptor beta chains presented below share a single source sample, sequenced in a study of T cell changes during pregnancy in multiple sclerosis. TCRdb's copy holds only in-frame clones and misses some; the assay was immunoSEQ multiplex PCR. The profile shows 15,000 to 20,000 clones, over 75% of them singletons. The source was CD8+ T cells from peripheral blood mononuclear cells, collected after pregnancy. All receptors come from a female donor with multiple sclerosis, enrolled in a pregnancy study.

The chain combines TRBV5-1 with TRBJ2-2; TRBD2 aligns across 15 bases. The CDR3 consists of 17 residues. V trimming: 4 bases; J trimming: 4 bases; junction bases outside the gene matches: 5. Germline CDR1 is SGHRS and CDR2 is YFSETQ. In nucleotides, the CDR3 is TGCGCCAGCAGCCAGGGACTAGCGGGAGGACCCACCGGGGAGCTGTTTTTT. Translated: CASSQGLAGGPTGELFF.

This sequence joins TRBV29-1 and TRBJ2-4; possibly TRBD1 for D (6 bases). Germline assignment: CDR1 SQVTM and CDR2 ANQGSEA. The CDR3 covers 15 residues. V gave up 8 bases and J gave up 0 bases, with 17 bases separating them. The chain's CDR3 is CSPGDTILAKNIQYF. CDR3 coding DNA: TGCAGCCCTGGGGACACAATACTAGCCAAAAACATTCAGTACTTC.

The chain has TRBV6-1 and TRBJ2-5; D ambiguous. V was cut by 4 bases and J by 2 bases, with 8 bases left in between. From germline, CDR1 is MNHNS and CDR2 SASEGT. The CDR3 extends over 13 amino acids. The CDR3 DNA reads TGTGCCAGCAGTGGGGCAGCACAAGAGACCCAGTACTTC. Translating gives CASSGAAQETQYF.

The chain employs TRBV5-1 and TRBJ2-3, with 9 nucleotides matching TRBD2. Germline loops: CDR1 SGHRS, CDR2 YFSETQ. With V trimmed by 4 bases and J by 1 base, 7 bases remained unmatched. This CDR3 has 16 residues. CDR3: CASSTVAGVGTDTQYF. The CDR3 DNA reads as TGCGCCAGCAGCACGGTAGCGGGAGTAGGCACAGATACGCAGTATTTT.

The chain recombines TRBV9 with TRBJ2-5; 9 bases are a match to TRBD1. This CDR3 has 16 residues. The J segment lost 1 base and the V segment lost 3 bases, leaving 7 bases of the junction unmatched. Per germline, CDR1 SGDLS and CDR2 YYNGEE. The DNA for the CDR3 is TGTGCCAGCAGCGCTCGGGACAGGGATCCCCAAGAGACCCAGTACTTC. As protein: CASSARDRDPQETQYF.

The chain combines TRBV11-1 with TRBJ2-5, with 7 bases lining up with TRBD2. This CDR3 has 13 residues. V shed 8 bases and J 5 bases; nucleotides not matched to a gene: 8. Germline lookup yields CDR1 SGHAT and CDR2 FQDESV (reference sequence). CDR3 bases: TGTGCCAGCCGGGCGGGAGCTGAGGAGACCCAGTACTTC. Amino acid sequence: CASRAGAEETQYF.

The chain uses TRBV11-1 and TRBJ2-5; D uncertain. Germline-derived CDR1 and CDR2 are SGHAT and FQDESV (reference sequence). This CDR3 region has 12 residues. The V end lost 4 bases, the J end lost 4 bases, and 7 bases lay between the germline ends. CDR3 bases: TGTGCCAGCAGCTCTCTACCAGAGACCCAGTACTTC. Protein product: CASSSLPETQYF. The variable domain in full, completed from reference TRBV11-1 and TRBJ2-5, reads EAEVAQSPRYKITEKSQAVAFWCDPISGHATLYWYRQILGQGPELLVQFQDESVVDDSQLPKDRFSAERLKGVDSTLKIQPAELGDSAMYLCASSSLPETQYFGPGTRLLVL.

V and J are TRBV7-8 and TRBJ1-1, with D uncertain. Per germline, CDR1 SGHVS and CDR2 FQNEAQ. The CDR3 spans 14 residues. V lost 5 bases, J lost 2 bases, and 12 bases lay in between. This chain's CDR3 is CASSPGPGNTEAFF. The DNA of the CDR3 is TGTGCCAGCAGCCCTGGACCGGGAAACACTGAAGCTTTCTTT.

V is TRBV19 and J is TRBJ2-7, with 8 bases identical to TRBD2. This CDR3 contains 14 residues. After removal of 8 bases from V and 1 base from J, the junction contained 7 bases not matched to a gene. Germline V gene data show CDR1 as LNHDA and CDR2 as SQIVND (reference sequence). The chain's CDR3 is CASSGLAGSYEQYF. The CDR3 DNA reads TGTGCCAGTTCCGGGCTAGCGGGTTCCTACGAGCAGTACTTC.

The V call is TRBV4-3, the J call TRBJ2-3; the match to TRBD2 covers 16 bases. The CDR3 has 21 residues. Germline V lookup: CDR1 LGHNA, CDR2 YSLEER. The V segment lost 0 bases and the J segment 6 bases; nucleotides outside the gene matches: 15. The CDR3 loop is CASSQDRPSGTSGGAGDTQYF. The CDR3 DNA reads TGCGCCAGCAGCCAAGATCGCCCCTCCGGGACTAGCGGGGGGGCGGGGGATACGCAGTATTTT.

The V call is TRBV19, the J call TRBJ2-1; a weak D match, TRBD2 (5 bases). V was cut by 3 bases and J by 0 bases, with 9 bases left in between. Germline V gene data show CDR1 as LNHDA and CDR2 as SQIVND (reference sequence). There are 15 residues in the CDR3. The CDR3 sequence is CASSMSGASYNEQFF. The CDR3 coding sequence is TGTGCCAGTAGTATGAGCGGTGCCTCCTACAATGAGCAGTTCTTC.

This chain joins TRBV7-9 and TRBJ2-7; perhaps TRBD2 as D (6 bases). The CDR3 is 11 residues long. The germline V gene has CDR1 SEHNR and CDR2 FQNEAQ (reference sequence). V lost 6 bases and J lost 9, with 12 bases in between. DNA of the CDR3: TGTGCCAGCAGTGAGGGACTGAGGCAGTACTTC. It is translated as CASSEGLRQYF.

The chain carries TRBV6-6 and TRBJ1-4; 8 bases are a match to TRBD1. This CDR3 has 15 amino acids. V was clipped by 4 bases and J by 8 bases; unmatched bases: 9. CDR1 is MNHNY, CDR2 SVGAGI, per germline (reference sequence). The CDR3: CASSFPTGVEEKLFF. CDR3 in DNA: TGTGCCAGCAGTTTCCCGACAGGGGTGGAGGAAAAACTGTTTTTT.

The J gene is TRBJ2-7, the V gene TRBV27; 7 positions agree with TRBD1. This CDR3 comprises 16 residues. The trim removed 5 bases at V and 0 bases at J, leaving 10 bases unmatched. Germline V gene data show CDR1 as MNHEY and CDR2 as SMNVEV (reference sequence). CDR3 nucleotide sequence: TGTGCCAGCAGTGACCTCGGACAGGCGGACTCCTACGAGCAGTACTTC. Protein sequence: CASSDLGQADSYEQYF.

This clone was recorded once. V is TRBV10-2 and J is TRBJ2-1, with D possibly TRBD2 on 7 matching bases. The CDR3 sequence is 16 residues long. The V gene's germline CDR1 is WSHSY and CDR2 SAAADI. Trimming took off 4 bases at V and 0 bases at J, with 13 bases between the two ends. In DNA, the CDR3 is TGCGCCAGCAGTGTACGGGGGGCCCCCTCCTACAATGAGCAGTTCTTC. Amino acids: CASSVRGAPSYNEQFF.

The V call is TRBV11-2, the J call TRBJ2-6, with TRBD1 matching 7 bases. The V gene's germline CDR1 is SGHAT and CDR2 FQNNGV. V trimming: 4 bases; J trimming: 5 bases; junction bases outside the gene matches: 14. This CDR3 contains 18 residues. The CDR3 coding sequence is TGTGCCAGCAGCTCCGCCAGGGGGACACCACCCTGGGCCAACGTCCTGACTTTC. Protein product: CASSSARGTPPWANVLTF.

V gene TRBV29-1 combines with J gene TRBJ2-7, with 7 bases that match TRBD1. Germline V lookup: CDR1 SQVTM, CDR2 ANQGSEA. The CDR3 extends over 15 amino acids. V shed 5 bases, J shed 2 bases, and the junction held 12 bases outside the gene matches. CDR3 amino acids: CSVKIPRQGTYEQYF. For the CDR3, the DNA is TGCAGCGTTAAAATTCCTCGACAGGGCACCTACGAGCAGTACTTC.

The chain employs TRBV6-4 and TRBJ2-6, with a weak D call TRBD1 (6 bases). Germline V gives CDR1 MRHNA, CDR2 SNTAGT. This CDR3 spans 18 amino acids. Trimming took 3 bases from V and 0 from J, leaving 15 bases between them. The CDR3 spells CASSELGGSASGANVLTF. The CDR3 nucleotides are TGTGCCAGCAGTGAACTAGGGGGTTCCGCCTCTGGGGCCAACGTCCTGACTTTC.

The chain employs TRBV27 and TRBJ2-1; D is perhaps TRBD2 (6 bases). The V gene lost 3 bases and the J gene lost 7 bases, with 13 bases spanning the gap. There are 14 residues in the CDR3. Per the germline V gene, CDR1 is MNHEY and CDR2 is SMNVEV (reference sequence). The CDR3 region is CASSFLRAGNEQFF. CDR3 in DNA: TGTGCCAGCAGTTTCCTCAGGGCGGGAAATGAGCAGTTCTTC.

Here the CDR3 reads CASSLISGGANTQYF. CDR3 in DNA: TGTGCCAGCAGCTTAATTAGCGGGGGGGCCAATACGCAGTATTTT. This rearrangement joins TRBV7-3 to TRBJ2-3, with 11 bases that match TRBD2. This CDR3 is built from 15 residues. The junction had 4 bases not matched to a gene; V was cut back by 1 base and J by 7 bases. Germline V gene sequence: CDR1 SGHTA, CDR2 FQGTGA.

This chain connects TRBV23-1 to TRBJ2-7, with 12 positions matching TRBD1. TRBV23-1 is identified as an open reading frame with a role that is uncertain. This CDR3 has 20 amino acids. V dropped 3 bases and J dropped 2; count of bases not matched to a gene: 17. The CDR3 is CASSHSVMGTGGEGPYEQYF. For the CDR3, the DNA is TGCGCCAGCAGTCATTCGGTCATGGGGACAGGGGGCGAGGGACCCTACGAGCAGTACTTC.

This clone turned up a few times. The chain recombines TRBV19 with TRBJ1-1; no definite D call. The length of the CDR3 is 12 residues. The ends were cut back, 7 bases at V and 1 base at J, with 7 bases in the middle. In germline, CDR1 is LNHDA, CDR2 SQIVND (reference sequence). Here the CDR3 reads CASMPGNTEAFF. Here the CDR3 DNA reads TGTGCCAGTATGCCAGGGAACACTGAAGCTTTCTTT.

The J gene is TRBJ1-5, the V gene TRBV18; possible D gene TRBD1, 6 bases. V gave up 2 bases and J gave up 7 bases, with 15 bases separating them. This CDR3 has 15 residues. Germline CDR1 reads KGHSH; CDR2 reads LQKENI. The CDR3 loop is CASSPGGLDGQPQHF. The CDR3 DNA sequence: TGTGCCAGCTCACCAGGGGGCCTGGACGGACAGCCCCAGCATTTT.

The chain couples TRBV7-3 to TRBJ2-3, with TRBD1 as a possible D gene (5 bases). V was pared by 5 bases and J by 2 bases, with 11 bases between. The CDR3 loop spans 14 amino acids. CDR1 is SGHTA and CDR2 is FQGTGA in the germline V gene. In DNA form, the CDR3 reads TGTGCCAGCAGCGGACACAGCTCCACAGATACGCAGTATTTT. It is translated as CASSGHSSTDTQYF.

The chain links TRBV7-8 to TRBJ2-5; 8 nucleotides agree with TRBD2. CDR1 is SGHVS, CDR2 FQNEAQ, per germline. J was trimmed by 3 bases and V by 5 bases; bases with no gene match: 11. This CDR3 comprises 16 residues. The CDR3 protein is CASSPIGGRGEETQYF. The DNA for the CDR3 is TGTGCCAGCAGCCCGATTGGAGGGCGGGGGGAAGAGACCCAGTACTTC.

This clone was counted a few times. V and J are TRBV2 and TRBJ1-1; 9 nucleotides agree with TRBD1. From germline, CDR1 is SNHLY and CDR2 FYNNEI. The length of the CDR3 is 17 residues. The J segment lost 1 base and the V segment lost 4 bases, leaving 10 bases of the junction unmatched. CDR3 nucleotides: TGTGCCAGCAGTGTGCAGACAGGGGGATTGACGAACACTGAAGCTTTCTTT. This codes for CASSVQTGGLTNTEAFF.

V is TRBV6-4 and J is TRBJ2-3; 10 nucleotides align to TRBD2. V lost 2 bases, J lost 1 base, and 0 bases stayed unmatched. The CDR3 has 15 residues. Germline V gene lookup returns CDR1 MRHNA and CDR2 SNTAGT. The CDR3 sequence: CASSDGTSGTDTQYF. CDR3 coding DNA: TGTGCCAGCAGTGACGGGACTAGCGGCACAGATACGCAGTATTTT.

The rearrangement links TRBV27 to TRBJ2-1; weak D call: TRBD1 (5 bases). V was cut by 4 bases and J by 0 bases, with 10 bases left in between. In germline, CDR1 is MNHEY, CDR2 SMNVEV (reference sequence). CDR3 length: 15 amino acids. CDR3 bases: TGTGCCAGCAGTTCGGACATGAGCTCCTACAATGAGCAGTTCTTC. This gives the protein CASSSDMSSYNEQFF.

V usage is TRBV25-1 and J usage is TRBJ1-1, with 7 bases fitting TRBD1. V was clipped by 7 bases and J by 2 bases; unmatched bases: 4. The CDR3 loop spans 13 amino acids. CDR1 and CDR2 (germline): MGHDK, SYGVNS. The CDR3 coding sequence is TGTGCCAGCACAGGGGGTACAAACACTGAAGCTTTCTTT. Its protein product is CASTGGTNTEAFF. The full variable domain, completed using reference TRBV25-1 and TRBJ1-1, is EADIYQTPRYLVIGTGKKITLECSQTMGHDKMYWYQQDPGMELHLIHYSYGVNSTEKGDLSSESTVSRIRTEHFPLTLESARPSHTSQYLCASTGGTNTEAFFGQGTRLTVV.

The rearrangement joins TRBV5-1 to TRBJ2-7, with TRBD2 matching 8 bases. The CDR3 spans 17 residues. Germline CDR1 SGHRS, CDR2 YFSETQ. V lost 5 bases, J lost 5 bases, and 18 bases stayed unmatched. CDR3 nucleotide sequence: TGCGCCAGCAGTTATACTTCCGGGACTAGGGATCTCGACGAGCAGTACTTC. This gives the protein CASSYTSGTRDLDEQYF.

The chain uses TRBV6-5 and TRBJ1-1; a possible D gene is TRBD1 (5 bases). Per the germline V gene, CDR1 is MNHEY and CDR2 is SVGAGI. The V gene lost 5 bases and the J gene lost 5 bases, with 15 bases spanning the gap. This CDR3 region has 14 residues. CDR3 in DNA: TGTGCCAGCAGTGCGACAGCTAGATGGACTGAAGCTTTCTTT. Amino acid sequence: CASSATARWTEAFF.

The chain uses TRBV5-5 and TRBJ1-1; D gene unclear. The V end was cut by 2 bases, the J end by 3 bases, with 5 bases between. Per the germline V gene, CDR1 is SGHKS and CDR2 is YYEKEE (reference sequence). This CDR3 has 12 amino acids. The chain's CDR3 is CASSFSDTEAFF. The CDR3 coding sequence is TGTGCCAGCAGCTTCTCCGACACTGAAGCTTTCTTT. The complete variable domain, with remaining parts taken from reference TRBV5-5 and TRBJ1-1, reads DAGVTQSPTHLIKTRGQQVTLRCSPISGHKSVSWYQQVLGQGPQFIFQYYEKEERGRGNFPDRFSARQFPNYSSELNVNALLLGDSALYLCASSFSDTEAFFGQGTRLTVV.